This TCR beta chain was sequenced during a study of blood T cells in healthy people across ages. Study-level results: Compared with aged donors, long-lived donors showed fewer expanded clones, suggesting selection. Older individuals had lower TCR beta diversity per million T cells (the decline was roughly linear).

It was with a sample-barcoded 5' primer and a J-beta primer mix that a second PCR of about 7 to 12 cycles was run. A minimum of 2.5 million CDR3-containing paired-end reads was obtained for each sample. TCRdb independently ran MiXCR on the 5' RACE reads; one entry per CDR3 protein. The sample contains hundreds of thousands of distinct CDR3 sequences, over 40% of which appear only once. Worth noting for this clonotype: Its antigen is not known.

The TCR was taken from a man older than 75 in good health. The sample consisted of blood.

The CDR3 DNA is TGTGCCGGACAGGGGGAATCTTACGAGCAGTACTTC. Protein: CAGQGESYEQYF. The chain links TRBV30 to TRBJ2-4, with TRBD1 matching over 10 bases. Judging by the DNA end, TRBJ2-7 fits better; the J call may be wrong. Germline V lookup: CDR1 GTSNPN, CDR2 SVGIG (reference sequence). This CDR3 is built from 12 residues.